This TCR beta chain came from a study of shared clonotypes between healthy human individuals. The healthy adult donors were HIV-negative and reported no recent acute infections or vaccinations. Researchers partitioned CD4+ cells into CD45RA+ naive and CD45RA-negative memory subsets. The sample holds one count of this clone. The germline V gene encodes CDR1 SGHRS and CDR2 YFSETQ. This CDR3 region has 13 residues. Trimming removed 4 bases at V and 5 bases at J, with 9 bases between. Using immunoSEQ multiplex PCR, the repertoire was profiled, and TCRdb retains in-frame clones only, with some absent. This sample has a few million clones, with more than 90% found just once.

This receptor was obtained from a man in his late teens or twenties in good health. Material for sequencing was naive CD4+ T cells sorted from blood. Subset here: CD45RA+ positively selected. The chain has TRBV5-1 and TRBJ2-2, with D possibly matching TRBD1 (5 bases). The CDR3 DNA sequence: TGCGCCAGCAGCAATAGGGGAACCGGGGAGCTGTTTTTT. Its translation: CASSNRGTGELFF.